Here is one T cell receptor beta chain with its context. Trimming left V 4 bases short and J 4 bases short, with 16 bases between. CDR3 size: 15 residues. Germline CDR1 MGHRA, CDR2 YSYEKL. As originally analysed: Reference gene primer amplification gave estimated nucleated cell counts. Method: immunoSEQ multiplex PCR; TCRdb's copy keeps in-frame clones and lacks some. V and J calls and clone size follow that table, whereas D and trimming were derived from the DNA. The sample lists around 21,000 clones; 80% to 90% were seen once. This sample is drawn from a study of blood T cell repertoires in COVID-19. Study as a whole: The United States, Italy and Spain supplied acute and convalescent COVID-19 samples. The cDNA or gDNA used as material had been derived from T cells, B-cell-depleted T cells, or PBMCs.

The specimen sequenced was peripheral blood. The sequence came from a human donor with active COVID-19. The donor label of this sample is uncertain. The genes are TRBV4-1 and TRBJ1-1; D call uncertain. The CDR3, as DNA: TGCGCCAGCAGCCCTCCGGGCGCGGCGGGCACTGAAGCTTTCTTT. Its protein is CASSPPGAAGTEAFF.